The 23 T cell receptor beta chains given below trace back to one sample, sequenced in a study of blood T cell repertoires in COVID-19. Profiled with immunoSEQ multiplex PCR; TCRdb holds only in-frame clones, not every one. The table shows hundreds of thousands of clones, with more than 80% occurring only once. Material for sequencing was peripheral blood. The receptors were gathered from a woman aged 18-29 years with acute or convalescent COVID-19.

V is TRBV3-1 (or the pseudogene TRBV3-2) and J is TRBJ2-3; 7 nucleotides agree with TRBD1. With 8 bases clipped from V and 2 bases from J, the junction kept 13 bases outside the gene matches. The CDR3 sequence is 16 residues long. Germline CDR1 is LGHDT and CDR2 is YNNKEL (reference sequence). The CDR3 reads CASRAGQAGPTDTQYF. CDR3 DNA sequence: TGTGCCAGCCGGGCCGGACAGGCCGGGCCCACAGATACGCAGTATTTT.

The chain is built from TRBV11-2 and TRBJ2-3; 12 bases align to TRBD2. Looked up from germline, CDR1 is SGHAT and CDR2 is FQNNGV. This CDR3 is 16 amino acids long. The J segment lost 5 bases and the V segment lost 2 bases, leaving 5 bases of the junction unmatched. CDR3 nucleotide sequence: TGTGCCAGCAGCTTACTAGCGGGGGGGCTAGGAGATACGCAGTATTTT. Translated, it gives CASSLLAGGLGDTQYF.

This chain connects TRBV9 to TRBJ1-2, with TRBD1 identical over 7 bases. Germline V lookup: CDR1 SGDLS, CDR2 YYNGEE. Trimming at V came to 4 bases and at J to 8 bases, leaving 14 bases not matched to a gene. The CDR3 covers 15 residues. The CDR3 protein is CASSISRDSLGGYTF. DNA for the CDR3: TGTGCCAGCAGCATCAGTCGGGACAGCCTAGGAGGCTACACCTTC.

This clone has just a few counts. The gene calls are TRBV11-2 and TRBJ2-7; D gene unclear. V lost 1 base, J lost 4 bases, and 11 bases lay in between. This CDR3 has 14 residues. Germline V CDR1 and CDR2: SGHAT, FQNNGV. As DNA, the CDR3 is TGTGCCAGCAGCTTAGCTTCGAGCGTTTACGAGCAGTACTTC. Its protein is CASSLASSVYEQYF.

The genes are TRBV6-5 and TRBJ1-2; D not certain. CDR3 size: 15 residues. Germline assignment: CDR1 MNHEY and CDR2 SVGAGI. Between the trimmed V and J ends, which lost 6 bases and 0 bases, there was a span of 14 bases. This CDR3 is CASRPYETANYGYTF. The CDR3 coding sequence is TGTGCCAGCAGACCCTACGAAACAGCTAACTATGGCTACACCTTC.

The CDR3 DNA follows: TGTGCCAGCAGTTCCCTGACAGACCAAGAGACCCAGTACTTC. It encodes CASSSLTDQETQYF. The rearrangement links TRBV27 to TRBJ2-5; a possible D gene is TRBD1 (5 bases). CDR1 and CDR2 (germline): MNHEY, SMNVEV (reference sequence). This CDR3 has 14 amino acids. Between the trimmed V and J ends, which lost 4 bases and 0 bases, there was a span of 9 bases.

The J gene is TRBJ1-2, the V gene TRBV7-2; no reliable D call. Deletions cut 7 bases from V and 5 bases from J, with 8 bases between. The CDR3 runs to 11 residues. Germline CDR1 SGHTA, CDR2 FQGNSA. The CDR3 is CASTLVYGYTF. CDR3 sequence (DNA): TGTGCCAGCACCCTTGTGTATGGCTACACCTTC.

This clone was recorded a few times. This sequence joins TRBV7-6 and TRBJ2-7; 7 bases fit TRBD2. V was pared by 4 bases and J by 7 bases, with 4 bases of the junction left unmatched. Per the germline V gene, CDR1 is SGHVS and CDR2 is FNYEAQ. CDR3 length: 12 amino acids. The CDR3, as DNA: TGTGCCAGCAGCTCAAGGGGAGGGGAGCAGTACTTC. Protein product: CASSSRGGEQYF.

The chain carries TRBV7-9 and TRBJ2-1; 8 nucleotides align to TRBD1. Germline CDR1 SEHNR, CDR2 FQNEAQ (reference sequence). This CDR3 is 13 amino acids long. Germline trimming cut 7 bases from V and 7 bases from J; bases unmatched to any gene: 6. CDR3 coding DNA: TGTGCCAGCACCCGACAGGGGTTGAATGAGCAGTTCTTC. This sequence encodes CASTRQGLNEQFF.

The gene calls are TRBV2 and TRBJ1-4, with D possibly TRBD1 on 6 matching bases. Germline CDR1 and CDR2: SNHLY and FYNNEI. Trimming removed 4 bases at V and 4 bases at J, with 13 bases between. The CDR3 sequence is 15 residues long. CDR3 nucleotides: TGTGCCAGCAGTGGCAGGACAGATGTTAATGAAAAACTGTTTTTT. As protein: CASSGRTDVNEKLFF.

The chain combines TRBV27 with TRBJ2-7; 8 bases are a match to TRBD1. Germline CDR1 reads MNHEY; CDR2 reads SMNVEV (reference sequence). CDR3 length equals 18 residues. V was clipped by 4 bases and J by 6 bases; unmatched bases: 20. This CDR3 reads CASSSPGQGTHPGTEQYF. CDR3 DNA sequence: TGTGCCAGCAGTTCGCCAGGACAGGGTACACATCCGGGTACCGAGCAGTACTTC.

This rearrangement joins TRBV30 to TRBJ1-5; the D is unclear. This CDR3 contains 13 residues. The V end was cut by 5 bases, the J end by 3 bases, with 11 bases between. Germline CDR1 and CDR2: GTSNPN and SVGIG (reference sequence). The CDR3 spells CAWGAGLNQPQHF. The CDR3 bases are TGTGCCTGGGGTGCTGGGCTCAATCAGCCCCAGCATTTT.

The chain uses TRBV15 and TRBJ2-3; TRBD1 is a possible D gene (5 bases). Trimming removed 6 bases from V and 2 bases from J, with 6 bases in between. The CDR3 length is 12 residues. Germline CDR1 and CDR2: LNHNV and YYDKDF (reference sequence). The CDR3 protein is CATRDITDTQYF. The CDR3 DNA is TGTGCCACCAGGGACATCACAGATACGCAGTATTTT.

The V and J genes are TRBV10-3 and TRBJ1-2; the D gene is possibly TRBD1 (6 bases). With 3 bases removed from V and 0 bases from J, the gap between germline ends came to 11 bases. The CDR3 is made up of 15 amino acids. The V gene's germline CDR1 is ENHRY and CDR2 SYGVKD. The CDR3 coding sequence is TGTGCCATCAGTGAAGGGTGGGGGCCTAACTATGGCTACACCTTC. It yields the protein CAISEGWGPNYGYTF.

V usage is TRBV19 and J usage is TRBJ2-3; D uncertain. The CDR3 spans 18 residues. CDR1 is LNHDA and CDR2 is SQIVND in the germline V gene (reference sequence). V gave up 0 bases and J gave up 0 bases, with 16 bases separating them. CDR3 coding DNA: TGTGCCAGTAGTATAGATCTATTGGGCAGCCCTAGCACAGATACGCAGTATTTT. This translates into CASSIDLLGSPSTDTQYF.

The V and J genes are TRBV27 and TRBJ2-3, with 9 nucleotides matching TRBD1. Germline lookup yields CDR1 MNHEY and CDR2 SMNVEV (reference sequence). V lost 4 bases and J lost 2; bases outside the gene matches: 7. This CDR3 region has 16 residues. The chain's CDR3 is CASSSLDRGPTDTQYF. The CDR3 DNA is TGTGCCAGCAGTTCCCTGGACAGGGGCCCCACAGATACGCAGTATTTT.

The chain joins TRBV6-6 to TRBJ1-1, with D unclear. The germline V and J ends were trimmed by 6 bases and 2 bases, with 7 bases remaining between them. The length of the CDR3 is 12 residues. CDR1 and CDR2 (germline): MNHNY, SVGAGI (reference sequence). CDR3 sequence: CASSLTNTEAFF. The CDR3, as DNA: TGTGCCAGCAGCCTCACAAACACTGAAGCTTTCTTT.

The chain combines TRBV7-2 with TRBJ2-7; TRBD2 aligns across 7 bases. The CDR3 has 15 amino acids. V was clipped by 1 base and J by 9 bases; unmatched bases: 12. CDR1 and CDR2 (germline): SGHTA, FQGNSA. The CDR3 nucleotides read TGTGCCAGCAGCTTAGGGGGCTCGGCGGGGGTGTGGCAGTACTTC. Translated, it gives CASSLGGSAGVWQYF.

CDR3 residues: CAINRVGGYNEQFF. CDR3 coding DNA: TGTGCCATCAACCGCGTGGGGGGGTACAATGAGCAGTTCTTC. The genes are TRBV10-3 and TRBJ2-1, with 7 nucleotides matching TRBD2. The germline V gene has CDR1 ENHRY and CDR2 SYGVKD. Unmatched junction bases numbered 7, after V lost 7 bases and J lost 4 bases. The CDR3 runs to 14 residues.

The CDR3 DNA sequence: TGTGCCAGCAGGGACAGGCTCACTGAAGCTTTCTTT. It translates to CASRDRLTEAFF. This chain connects TRBV25-1 to TRBJ1-1; 7 bases are shared with TRBD1. The CDR3 spans 12 residues. With 6 bases clipped from V and 4 bases from J, the junction kept 2 bases outside the gene matches. Germline V CDR1 and CDR2: MGHDK, SYGVNS.

The rearrangement uses TRBV6-5 and TRBJ1-1; 8 bases are a match to TRBD1. Germline lookup yields CDR1 MNHEY and CDR2 SVGAGI. The trim removed 4 bases at V and 10 bases at J, leaving 2 bases unmatched. The CDR3 length is 11 residues. CDR3 region: CASSWTGIAFF. The CDR3 nucleotides read TGTGCCAGCAGTTGGACAGGGATAGCTTTCTTT.

V gene TRBV9 combines with J gene TRBJ2-7, with D possibly matching TRBD1 (6 bases). The CDR3 runs 13 residues. V lost 0 bases to trimming and J lost 6 bases, with 10 bases between them. The V gene's germline CDR1 is SGDLS and CDR2 YYNGEE. CDR3 region: CASSVAQGGEQYF. CDR3 sequence (DNA): TGTGCCAGCAGCGTAGCACAGGGCGGCGAGCAGTACTTC.

As for this clone: Other DNA sequences within the sample encode an identical CDR3. V and J are TRBV7-2 and TRBJ1-2, with 7 bases matching TRBD1. This CDR3 spans 12 amino acids. Per germline, CDR1 SGHTA and CDR2 FQGNSA. With V trimmed by 5 bases and J by 5 bases, 2 bases remained unmatched. The CDR3 protein is CASSLTGYGYTF. In nucleotides, the CDR3 is TGTGCCAGCAGCCTGACAGGGTATGGCTACACCTTC. The complete variable domain, with remaining parts taken from reference TRBV7-2 and TRBJ1-2, reads GAGVSQSPSNKVTEKGKDVELRCDPISGHTALYWYRQSLGQGLEFLIYFQGNSAPDKSGLPSDRFSAERTGGSVSTLTIQRTQQEDSAVYLCASSLTGYGYTFGSGTRLTVV.